A single sample gave rise to the 15 T cell receptor beta chains below, sequenced in a study of glioma-infiltrating T cells (TCRdb year 2016). Data came from an Illumina MiSeq. The iRepertoire nested amplicon-rescue multiplex PCR (arm-PCR) platform was used to amplify TCR alpha and beta CDR3 regions from RNA. In TCRdb, the public reads were trimmed at Q25 with fastp and aligned with MiXCR, with productive beta chains retained. Each record represents a unique CDR3 protein, reported with the most common genes and DNA among its rows. This sample has approximately 130,000 distinct CDR3 sequences in its table, and roughly a quarter of those were observed once. The ten top clones hold under 35% of the sample. The sequencing sample was made of glioma tissue, nonneoplastic brain tissue, or PBMCs (not recorded which). The receptors were sampled from a human donor with low-grade glioma or glioblastoma, undergoing nonglioma brain surgery, or in good health (not recorded which).

Remarks on this clonotype: It may be a read error: a sequence one base away is much more abundant. The chain couples TRBV6-1 to TRBJ2-7; D uncertain. Germline V lookup: CDR1 MNHNS, CDR2 SASEGT. The CDR3 is made up of 13 amino acids. Written as DNA, the CDR3 is TGTGCCAGCAGCCCTCACCCTGACGGCGAGAAGTACGTC. Amino acid sequence: CASSPHPDGEKYV.

This clonotype was recorded a few times. The chain combines TRBV18 with TRBJ2-4; 7 bases align to TRBD1. J was trimmed by 9 bases and V by 6 bases; bases with no gene match: 5. The CDR3 spans 12 residues. Germline CDR1 KGHSH, CDR2 LQKENI. The CDR3 DNA reads TGTGCCAGCTCGACAGGGCTCGGCATTCAGTACTTC. Its translation is CASSTGLGIQYF.

The table lists this clonotype with a few counts. The V and J genes are TRBV29-1 and TRBJ2-5; D uncertain. This CDR3 is 12 amino acids long. CDR1 is SQVTM and CDR2 is ANQGSEA in the germline V gene. Trimming removed 3 bases from V and 2 bases from J, with 7 bases in between. CDR3 region: CSVDLQQETQYF. The DNA of the CDR3 is TGCAGCGTTGATCTACAGCAAGAGACCCAGTACTTC. The whole variable domain, remainder taken from reference TRBV29-1 and TRBJ2-5, is SAVISQKPSRDICQRGTSLTIQCQVDSQVTMMFWYRQQPGQSLTLIATANQGSEATYESGFVIDKFPISRPNLTFSTLTVSNMSPEDSSIYLCSVDLQQETQYFGPGTRLLVL.

This clonotype was counted between two and nine times. The DNA of the CDR3 is TGTGCCAGCAGTTACGCGGGGCCCACAGATACGCAGTATTTT. Translation gives CASSYAGPTDTQYF. The chain is built from TRBV6-2 or TRBV6-3 and TRBJ2-3, with a tentative D call TRBD2 (6 bases). The CDR3 spans 14 residues. Trimming removed 2 bases at V and 2 bases at J, with 8 bases between. Germline V gene sequence: CDR1 MNHEY, CDR2 SVGEGT.

This chain links TRBV29-1 with TRBJ1-2; D uncertain. Deletions cut 3 bases from V and 4 bases from J, with 3 bases between. Germline-derived CDR1 and CDR2 are SQVTM and ANQGSEA. The CDR3 totals 10 residues. The DNA of the CDR3 is TGCAGCGTTGATACCTATGGCTACACCTTC. As protein: CSVDTYGYTF.

This clonotype was found a few times. The chain carries TRBV20-1 and TRBJ2-1, with no clear D. Trimming cost V 0 bases and J 5 bases, with 17 bases left between them. This CDR3 is 16 amino acids long. Germline CDR1 is DFQATT and CDR2 is SNEGSKA (reference sequence). The CDR3 protein is CSARDVLSQFNNEQFF. The CDR3 DNA follows: TGCAGTGCTAGAGATGTCTTGAGCCAGTTTAACAATGAGCAGTTCTTC.

This clonotype appeared many times. The rearrangement uses TRBV7-2 and TRBJ2-5; D call uncertain. Germline CDR1 reads SGHTA; CDR2 reads FQGNSA. The CDR3 is 13 amino acids. The V end lost 1 base, the J end lost 13 bases, and 16 bases lay between the germline ends. DNA of the CDR3: TGTGCCAGCAGCTTAGGGGATAACCTCGGCCGGTACTTC. Translating gives CASSLGDNLGRYF.

In its sample, this clonotype was seen many times. The chain has TRBV20-1 and TRBJ1-1; D remains ambiguous. The CDR3 covers 13 residues. V lost 0 bases and J 4 bases, leaving 9 bases between the germline ends. Germline CDR1 and CDR2: DFQATT and SNEGSKA (reference sequence). The CDR3 spells CSAREVRGTEAFF. CDR3 coding DNA: TGCAGTGCTAGAGAGGTGCGGGGCACTGAAGCTTTCTTT.

This clonotype was counted only a few times. The V call is TRBV12-3 or TRBV12-4, the J call TRBJ1-5; perhaps TRBD1 as D (5 bases). Trimming left V 0 bases short and J 7 bases short, with 16 bases between. This CDR3 comprises 16 residues. The CDR3 bases are TGTGCCAGCAGTTTAGCGCTTCCAGGGATGGGGCAGCCCCAGCATTTT. This translates into CASSLALPGMGQPQHF.

This clonotype turned up a few times. This chain connects TRBV20-1 to TRBJ1-2; perhaps TRBD1 as D (6 bases). Trimming took off 2 bases at V and 4 bases at J, with 8 bases between the two ends. Germline assignment: CDR1 DFQATT and CDR2 SNEGSKA (reference sequence). The CDR3 has 12 residues. As DNA, the CDR3 is TGCAGTGCTAGACCGGACAGCTATGGCTACACCTTC. This codes for CSARPDSYGYTF.

This rearrangement joins TRBV18 to TRBJ2-4; 9 bases match TRBD2. The CDR3 runs to 15 residues. Germline assignment: CDR1 KGHSH and CDR2 LQKENI. V was clipped by 3 bases and J by 7 bases; unmatched bases: 7. CDR3 residues: CASSPLASGVNIQYF. The CDR3 DNA is TGTGCCAGCTCACCCCTCGCTAGCGGGGTGAACATTCAGTACTTC.

As to this clonotype: Sequence at one end of the junction differs from germline and may be a read error. The J gene is TRBJ2-5, the V gene TRBV20-1; 14 nucleotides agree with TRBD2. The CDR3 runs 17 residues. CDR1 is DFQATT, CDR2 SNEGSKA, per germline (reference sequence). The CDR3 spells CSASRTSGGPRQETKYF. The CDR3 DNA is TGCAGTGCCAGTAGGACTAGCGGGGGGCCGAGGCAAGAGACCAAGTACTTC.

This clonotype was counted only a few times. J is TRBJ1-1 and V is TRBV6-1; D is unresolved. The CDR3 runs to 13 residues. Looked up from germline, CDR1 is MNHNS and CDR2 is SASEGT. V was clipped by 7 bases and J by 1 base, with 10 bases between them. The CDR3 region is CASIKQTNTEAFF. The CDR3 coding sequence is TGTGCCAGCATCAAACAAACGAACACTGAAGCTTTCTTT.

This clonotype has at least ten counts. The CDR3 reads CASTEGGAGANVLTF. The CDR3 DNA reads TGTGCCAGCACGGAGGGGGGCGCTGGGGCCAACGTCCTGACTTTC. This rearrangement joins TRBV27 to TRBJ2-6, with D perhaps given as TRBD1 or TRBD2 (6 bases each). In germline, CDR1 is MNHEY, CDR2 SMNVEV (reference sequence). CDR3 length: 15 residues. V was pared by 7 bases and J by 2 bases, with 12 bases between. Looking up the rest from reference TRBV27 and TRBJ2-6 gives the full variable domain: EAQVTQNPRYLITVTGKKLTVTCSQNMNHEYMSWYRQDPGLGLRQIYYSMNVEVTDKGDVPEGYKVSRKEKRNFPLILESPSPNQTSLYFCASTEGGAGANVLTFGAGSRLTVL.

About this clonotype itself: Compared with germline, one end of the junction differs, possibly owing to a read error. The chain is built from TRBV20-1 and TRBJ2-3, with TRBD1 as a possible D gene (7 bases). The CDR3 loop spans 15 amino acids. CDR1 and CDR2 (germline): DFQATT, SNEGSKA (reference sequence). This CDR3 reads CSAGDRAGSTYTQYF. CDR3 coding DNA: TGCAGTGCGGGAGACAGGGCGGGGAGCACATATACGCAGTATTTT.